Each of the 15 T cell receptor beta chains below was sequenced from the same sample in a study of post-analysis software for immune sequencing data. These receptors' antigens are unknown. Points from the study as a whole: TRBV segments more frequent in patients than in controls numbered about 5 and included TRBV5-6, TRBV5-1 and TRBV20-1.

Researchers reported that TCR beta cDNA libraries carried unique molecular identifiers. TCRdb recomputed calls from the PCR reads with MiXCR, one row per CDR3 protein. The table shows fewer than 700,000 distinct CDR3 sequences, with around 47% occurring only once. Sequenced: blood. The receptor set was obtained from a girl under 18 with multiple sclerosis.

The sample holds a few counts of this clonotype. This chain links TRBV11-3 with TRBJ2-7; D unclear. This CDR3 has 13 residues. Trimming pared 4 bases from V and 6 bases from J, leaving 13 bases between. Germline V lookup: CDR1 SGHNT, CDR2 YENEEA. DNA for the CDR3: TGTGCCAGCAGCTCCTCTTCGGCTGCCGAGCAGTACTTC. Protein: CASSSSSAAEQYF.

This chain connects TRBV12-3 or TRBV12-4 to TRBJ2-5; 8 bases agree with TRBD2. Trimming cost V 5 bases and J 3 bases; bases outside gene matches: 11. The CDR3 is made up of 16 amino acids. CDR3 DNA: TGTGCCAGCAGTCCCCGGGGAGCGGGGGTTAAAGAGACCCAGTACTTC. Its protein is CASSPRGAGVKETQYF.

The chain links TRBV7-8 to TRBJ2-3; 8 bases line up with TRBD2. The germline V gene encodes CDR1 SGHVS and CDR2 FQNEAQ. CDR3 length equals 20 residues. The ends lost 6 bases at V and 1 base at J; junction bases unmatched: 21. The CDR3 coding sequence is TGTGCCAGCAGTCCTAAAGGTCCGGGACTAGTGGTAGCGGGCACAGATACGCAGTATTTT. As protein: CASSPKGPGLVVAGTDTQYF.

This chain uses TRBV7-2 with TRBJ2-7; D is tentatively TRBD1 or TRBD2 (5 bases each). Trimming shortened V by 5 bases and J by 1 base, and 12 bases separated the two germline ends. This CDR3 contains 14 residues. CDR1 is SGHTA, CDR2 FQGNSA, per germline. The CDR3 DNA follows: TGTGCCAGCAGCAACCGGGACGGATCCTACGAGCAGTACTTC. Encoded protein: CASSNRDGSYEQYF.

This clonotype was seen only a few times. V and J are TRBV29-1 and TRBJ2-5; D is tentatively TRBD1 or TRBD2 (6 bases each). With 0 bases removed from V and 2 bases from J, the gap between germline ends came to 10 bases. Germline values: CDR1 SQVTM, CDR2 ANQGSEA. The CDR3 covers 14 residues. The CDR3 coding sequence is TGCAGCGTTGAAGATCAAGGGGGGCAAGAGACCCAGTACTTC. Translated: CSVEDQGGQETQYF.

This sequence joins TRBV11-2 and TRBJ2-1; D tentatively fits TRBD1 or TRBD2 (5 bases each). CDR3 length: 16 amino acids. The germline V gene has CDR1 SGHAT and CDR2 FQNNGV. The ends were cut back, 4 bases at V and 0 bases at J, with 13 bases in the middle. CDR3 DNA sequence: TGTGCCAGCAGCTCCACCGGGGCGACCTCCTACAATGAGCAGTTCTTC. Translation gives CASSSTGATSYNEQFF.

This clonotype was picked up a small number of times. J is TRBJ2-7 and V is TRBV3-1; TRBD1 or TRBD2 may be the D gene (5 bases each). Judging by the DNA end, TRBJ2-5 fits better; the J call may be wrong. The V gene's germline CDR1 is LGHDT and CDR2 YNNKEL (reference sequence). The CDR3 has 19 residues. Here the CDR3 DNA reads TGTGCCAGCAGCCCACAAGGGACGAGGCCCGTGTTGAGAGGGGAGACCCAGTACTTC. Its protein product is CASSPQGTRPVLRGETQYF.

CDR3 sequence: CASSLGTGDHNEQFF. Written as DNA, the CDR3 is TGTGCCAGCAGCTTAGGTACAGGGGACCACAATGAGCAGTTCTTC. The gene calls are TRBV7-9 and TRBJ2-1; TRBD1 agrees at 7 bases. V lost 1 base, J lost 5 bases, and 5 bases stayed unmatched. This CDR3 has 15 amino acids. The germline gives CDR1 SEHNR, CDR2 FQNEAQ (reference sequence).

The CDR3 region is CASSGQDSNQPQHF. The CDR3 nucleotides read TGTGCCAGCAGCGGACAAGATAGCAATCAGCCCCAGCATTTT. The V call is TRBV13, the J call TRBJ1-5; TRBD1 might be the D (5 bases). Germline assignment: CDR1 PRHDT and CDR2 FYEKMQ (reference sequence). Trimming pared 5 bases from V and 0 bases from J, leaving 8 bases between. CDR3 size: 14 residues.

This clonotype was picked up a small number of times. The chain has TRBV4-1 and TRBJ2-4; TRBD2 aligns across 7 bases. TRBJ2-5 explains the end of the DNA better; the J call may be wrong. The CDR3 runs 17 residues. From germline, CDR1 is MGHRA and CDR2 YSYEKL. The CDR3 here is CASSQDSGGRVLETQYF. The CDR3 DNA follows: TGCGCCAGCAGCCAAGATTCAGGAGGGAGGGTTCTGGAGACCCAGTACTTC.

This clonotype came up a few times. This rearrangement joins TRBV5-6 to TRBJ2-1, with unresolved D. Between the trimmed V and J ends, which lost 4 bases and 5 bases, there was a span of 7 bases. The CDR3 runs 12 residues. Germline V gives CDR1 SGHDT, CDR2 YYEEEE. The CDR3 protein is CASSLLNNEQFF. The CDR3 bases are TGTGCCAGCAGCCTCCTTAACAATGAGCAGTTCTTC.

The V and J genes are TRBV6-6 and TRBJ2-7; D remains ambiguous. V was clipped by 6 bases and J by 2 bases, with 20 bases between them. Germline V gives CDR1 MNHNY, CDR2 SVGAGI (reference sequence). The CDR3 consists of 16 residues. CDR3 sequence reads: CASRTLQREAPYEQYF. In DNA form, the CDR3 reads TGTGCCAGCAGAACTCTGCAGCGAGAGGCCCCCTACGAGCAGTACTTC.

The rearrangement joins TRBV20-1 to TRBJ2-3; D is uncertain. The CDR3 extends over 14 amino acids. The germline V gene encodes CDR1 DFQATT and CDR2 SNEGSKA (reference sequence). Trimming pared 0 bases from V and 2 bases from J, leaving 9 bases between. This CDR3 is CSARESLSTDTQYF. Written as DNA, the CDR3 is TGCAGTGCTAGAGAATCCCTCTCCACAGATACGCAGTATTTT.

Of note for this clonotype: The junction departs from germline at one end; a sequencing error may be responsible. The gene calls are TRBV7-2 and TRBJ2-7; the D is unclear. Per the germline V gene, CDR1 is SGHTA and CDR2 is FQGNSA. The CDR3 runs to 14 residues. CDR3 in DNA: TGTGCCAGCATATCCGGTCACTTACCCTACGAACAGTACTTC. This gives the protein CASISGHLPYEQYF.

The table lists this clonotype with a few counts. The V and J genes are TRBV6-5 and TRBJ1-2, with TRBD1 as a possible D gene (6 bases). V lost 6 bases and J 0 bases, leaving 14 bases between the germline ends. This CDR3 comprises 15 residues. CDR1 is MNHEY and CDR2 is SVGAGI in the germline V gene. Here the CDR3 DNA reads TGTGCCAGCAGCTTTGACAGGATGGCTAACTATGGCTACACCTTC. Translating it yields CASSFDRMANYGYTF.